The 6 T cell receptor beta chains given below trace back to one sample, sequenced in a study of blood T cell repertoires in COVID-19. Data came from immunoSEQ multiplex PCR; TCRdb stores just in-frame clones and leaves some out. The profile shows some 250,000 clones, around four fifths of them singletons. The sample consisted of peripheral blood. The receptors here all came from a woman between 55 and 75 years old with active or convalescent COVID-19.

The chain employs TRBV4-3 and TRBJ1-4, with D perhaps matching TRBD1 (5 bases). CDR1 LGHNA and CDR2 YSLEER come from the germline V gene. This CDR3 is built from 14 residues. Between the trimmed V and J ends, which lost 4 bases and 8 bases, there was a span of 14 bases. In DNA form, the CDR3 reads TGCGCCAGCAGCCCCGGAGGGGCTGGGGAAAAACTGTTTTTT. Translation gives CASSPGGAGEKLFF.

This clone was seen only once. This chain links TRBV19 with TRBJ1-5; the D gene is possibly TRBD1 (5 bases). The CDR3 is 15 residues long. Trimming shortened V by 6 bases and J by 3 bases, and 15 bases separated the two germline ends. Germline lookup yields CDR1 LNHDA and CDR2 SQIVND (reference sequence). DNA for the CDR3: TGTGCCAGTAGAGGACCGGGACTGGTCAATCAGCCCCAGCATTTT. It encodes CASRGPGLVNQPQHF.

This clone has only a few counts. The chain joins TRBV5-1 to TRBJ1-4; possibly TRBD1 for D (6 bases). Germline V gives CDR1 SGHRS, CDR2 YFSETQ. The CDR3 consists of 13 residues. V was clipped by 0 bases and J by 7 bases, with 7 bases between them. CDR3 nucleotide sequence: TGCGCCAGCAGCTTGGGACAGGCTGAAAAACTGTTTTTT. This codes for CASSLGQAEKLFF.

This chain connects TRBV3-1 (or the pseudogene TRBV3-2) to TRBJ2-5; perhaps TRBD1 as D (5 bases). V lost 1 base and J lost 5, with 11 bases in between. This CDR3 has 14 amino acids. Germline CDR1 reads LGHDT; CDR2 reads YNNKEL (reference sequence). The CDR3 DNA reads TGTGCCAGCAGCCAAGGCAGGGCGCGGGAGACCCAGTACTTC. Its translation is CASSQGRARETQYF.

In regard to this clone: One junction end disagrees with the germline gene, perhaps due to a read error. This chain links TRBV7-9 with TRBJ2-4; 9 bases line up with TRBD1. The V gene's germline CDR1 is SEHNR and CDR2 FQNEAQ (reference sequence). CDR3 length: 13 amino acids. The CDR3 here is CASSRQAWTGVHF. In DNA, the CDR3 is TGTGCCAGCAGCCGTCAGGCTTGGACAGGGGTTCACTTC.

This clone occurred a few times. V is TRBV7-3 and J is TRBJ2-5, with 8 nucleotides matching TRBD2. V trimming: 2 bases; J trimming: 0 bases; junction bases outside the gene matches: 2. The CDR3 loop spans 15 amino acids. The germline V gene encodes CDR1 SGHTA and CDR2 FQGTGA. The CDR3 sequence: CASSLGGGHQETQYF. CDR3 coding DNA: TGTGCCAGCAGCTTAGGCGGGGGGCACCAAGAGACCCAGTACTTC.